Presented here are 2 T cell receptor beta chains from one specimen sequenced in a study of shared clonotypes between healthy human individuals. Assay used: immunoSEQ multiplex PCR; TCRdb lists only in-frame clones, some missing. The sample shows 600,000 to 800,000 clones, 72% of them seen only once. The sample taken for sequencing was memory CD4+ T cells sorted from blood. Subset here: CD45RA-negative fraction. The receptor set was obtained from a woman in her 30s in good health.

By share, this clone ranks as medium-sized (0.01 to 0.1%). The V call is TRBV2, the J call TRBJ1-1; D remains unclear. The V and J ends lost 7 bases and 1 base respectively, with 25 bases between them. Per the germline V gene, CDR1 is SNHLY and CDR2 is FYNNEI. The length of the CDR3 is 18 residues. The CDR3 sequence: CASIALTGDWSPNTEAFF. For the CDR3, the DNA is TGTGCCAGCATCGCGCTTACGGGAGACTGGTCGCCGAACACTGAAGCTTTCTTT.

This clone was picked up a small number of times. The CDR3 sequence is CAIRTDPDTEAFF. CDR3 bases: TGTGCCATCAGAACTGATCCCGACACTGAAGCTTTCTTT. J is TRBJ1-1 and V is TRBV10-3; D remains unclear. V was pared by 6 bases and J by 3 bases, with 11 bases between. This CDR3 region has 13 residues. The germline CDR1 and CDR2 sequences are ENHRY and SYGVKD.